The 9 T cell receptor beta chains reported below all come from one sample, sequenced in a study of cytomegalovirus exposure and HLA in healthy donors. PCR involved 60 Vbeta and 13 Jbeta primers. Profiled with immunoSEQ multiplex PCR; TCRdb holds only in-frame clones, not every one. This sample's table has roughly 110,000 clones. Material for sequencing was PBMCs. The receptor source for this set is a young man in good health and CMV-seronegative.

The chain joins TRBV7-2 to TRBJ1-6; no clear D. V was shortened by 5 bases and J by 10 bases, with 12 bases between the two germline ends. The CDR3 covers 13 residues. Germline V lookup: CDR1 SGHTA, CDR2 FQGNSA. CDR3 coding DNA: TGTGCCAGCAGCCCAATGGCGGAATCACCCCTCCACTTT. This encodes CASSPMAESPLHF.

The rearrangement joins TRBV18 to TRBJ2-7; 9 bases line up with TRBD2. Germline V lookup: CDR1 KGHSH, CDR2 LQKENI. V shed 3 bases, J shed 7 bases, and the junction held 25 bases outside the gene matches. This CDR3 contains 20 residues. The CDR3 region is CASSPYTPSVLSGGVEEQYF. The CDR3 DNA is TGTGCCAGCTCACCTTACACACCGTCAGTGCTTAGCGGGGGCGTAGAAGAGCAGTACTTC.

The chain links TRBV4-3 to TRBJ2-7; 7 bases agree with TRBD2. Trimming at V came to 0 bases and at J to 3 bases, leaving 2 bases not matched to a gene. CDR1 and CDR2 (germline): LGHNA, YSLEER. The CDR3 extends over 14 amino acids. CDR3 in amino acids: CASSQDGGSYEQYF. The CDR3 bases are TGCGCCAGCAGCCAAGACGGGGGGAGCTACGAGCAGTACTTC.

The V and J genes are TRBV19 and TRBJ1-5; 9 positions agree with TRBD1. The CDR3 totals 16 residues. In germline, CDR1 is LNHDA, CDR2 SQIVND (reference sequence). V gave up 7 bases and J gave up 6 bases; unmatched junction bases: 13. Here the CDR3 reads CASTLNPQGASQPQHF. CDR3 nucleotide sequence: TGTGCCAGTACCCTAAACCCACAGGGGGCGAGTCAGCCCCAGCATTTT.

This chain connects TRBV28 to TRBJ1-1, with 8 bases fitting TRBD1. The J segment lost 1 base and the V segment lost 3 bases, leaving 7 bases of the junction unmatched. CDR1 is MDHEN and CDR2 is SYDVKM in the germline V gene. The CDR3 covers 16 residues. CDR3 sequence: CASSFGTGQPNTEAFF. The CDR3 DNA follows: TGTGCCAGCAGTTTCGGGACAGGACAACCGAACACTGAAGCTTTCTTT.

The chain is built from TRBV7-3 and TRBJ2-5; 7 bases fit TRBD1. V was clipped by 5 bases and J by 1 base; unmatched bases: 4. This CDR3 region has 14 residues. Germline lookup yields CDR1 SGHTA and CDR2 FQGTGA. The CDR3 sequence: CASSPTGLQETQYF. CDR3 in DNA: TGTGCCAGCAGCCCGACAGGGCTCCAAGAGACCCAGTACTTC. Based on the CDR3 plus reference TRBV7-3 and TRBJ2-5, the full variable domain is GAGVSQTPSNKVTEKGKYVELRCDPISGHTALYWYRQSLGQGPEFLIYFQGTGAADDSGLPNDRFFAVRPEGSVSTLKIQRTERGDSAVYLCASSPTGLQETQYFGPGTRLLVL.

The V and J genes are TRBV29-1 and TRBJ2-7; D call uncertain. Germline loops: CDR1 SQVTM, CDR2 ANQGSEA. The CDR3 contains 13 residues. V was clipped by 7 bases and J by 1 base, with 14 bases between them. The CDR3 is CSAVDWRSYEQYF. For the CDR3, the DNA is TGCAGCGCCGTAGACTGGAGATCCTACGAGCAGTACTTC.

This chain joins TRBV20-1 and TRBJ1-1, with D hard to call. In germline, CDR1 is DFQATT, CDR2 SNEGSKA (reference sequence). This CDR3 is built from 11 residues. Trimming stripped 0 bases from V and 7 bases from J, with 6 bases between. The CDR3 reads CSAREKHEAFF. The DNA for the CDR3 is TGCAGTGCTAGAGAAAAGCATGAAGCTTTCTTT.

The genes are TRBV7-2 and TRBJ1-4; tentatively, D is TRBD1 (6 bases). Trimming stripped 6 bases from V and 0 bases from J, with 14 bases between. The CDR3 length is 16 residues. Germline V lookup: CDR1 SGHTA, CDR2 FQGNSA. CDR3 amino acids: CASRQGRVATNEKLFF. DNA for the CDR3: TGTGCCAGCAGGCAGGGGCGAGTTGCAACTAATGAAAAACTGTTTTTT.